Below, one T cell receptor (beta chain) is given with its context. Its antigen is unidentified. Described time point: cycle 4 day 1 (C4D1), after more than 5 weeks of nivolumab. Each patient relapsed following autologous stem cell transplantation, and prior brentuximab vedotin exposure differed. This sample is drawn from a study of PD-1 blockade in classical Hodgkin lymphoma. This CDR3 contains 14 residues. Per the germline V gene, CDR1 is KGHSH and CDR2 is LQKENI. Trimming took 4 bases from V and 5 from J; bases not matched to a gene: 2. Findings and caveats of the study: CD4+ TCR diversity, unlike CD8+, rose significantly by C4D1. Before treatment, TCR diversity in newly diagnosed patients was reportedly lower than in healthy donors.

TCRdb's copy holds only in-frame clones and misses some; the assay was immunoSEQ multiplex PCR. The table records tens of thousands of clones, about 80% of them present only once. This specimen was peripheral blood mononuclear cells (PBMCs), taken before the fourth cycle of nivolumab. This TCR derives from a human donor with classical Hodgkin lymphoma. The rearrangement links TRBV18 to TRBJ2-3; TRBD2 aligns across 11 bases. The chain's CDR3 is CASSQGLAGDTQYF. The DNA for the CDR3 is TGTGCCAGCTCACAAGGACTAGCGGGAGATACGCAGTATTTT.